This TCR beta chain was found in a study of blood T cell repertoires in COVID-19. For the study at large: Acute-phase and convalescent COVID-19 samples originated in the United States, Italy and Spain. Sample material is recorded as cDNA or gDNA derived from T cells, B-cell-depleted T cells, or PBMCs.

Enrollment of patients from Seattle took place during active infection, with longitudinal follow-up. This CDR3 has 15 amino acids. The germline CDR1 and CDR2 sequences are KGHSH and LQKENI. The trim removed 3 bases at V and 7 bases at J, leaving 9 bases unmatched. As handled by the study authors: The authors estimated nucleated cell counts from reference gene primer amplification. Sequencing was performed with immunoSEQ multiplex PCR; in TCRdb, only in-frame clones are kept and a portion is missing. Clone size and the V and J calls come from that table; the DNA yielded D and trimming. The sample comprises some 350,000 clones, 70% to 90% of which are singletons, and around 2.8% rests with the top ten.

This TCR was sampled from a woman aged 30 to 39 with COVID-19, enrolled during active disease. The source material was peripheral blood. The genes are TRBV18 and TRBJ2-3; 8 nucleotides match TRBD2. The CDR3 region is CASSPGTSGFNTQYF. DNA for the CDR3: TGTGCCAGCTCACCCGGGACTAGTGGTTTCAATACGCAGTATTTT.